This TCR beta chain originates from a study of regulatory T cells in long-lasting Graves disease. Study results and limitations: Graves' patients with persistent disease showed TCR diversity lower than patients newly diagnosed.

Relying on iRepertoire HTBI primers and Arm-PCR of CDR3 regions, the team built TCR beta libraries. TCRdb re-analysed the multiplex PCR reads in MiXCR, keeping a single row per CDR3 protein. The sample has 440,000 or so distinct CDR3 sequences, over 15% seen once. This clonotype was seen only a few times. Its target is not known. Time point here: newly diagnosed GD, antithyroid drugs for less than 3 months. Researchers made the TCR library from RNA that was extracted from PBMCs. The authors drew patients from an endocrinology department in Xi'an, China. Peripheral blood, approximately 9 milliliters per patient, was collected in EDTA tubes. Germline CDR1 is MNHEY and CDR2 is SVGEGT. V lost 6 bases and J lost 0, with 16 bases in between. The CDR3 consists of 16 residues. The sample also formed part of further work on T cells in Graves' hyperthyroidism and ophthalmopathy.

Sample: peripheral blood mononuclear cells (PBMCs), taken at new diagnosis, from a patient treated with antithyroid drugs. This chain links TRBV6-2 or TRBV6-3 with TRBJ2-3; D uncertain. The clonotype originates from a woman between 25 and 40 years old with Graves disease. The CDR3 is CASRKTTATSTDTQYF. The DNA of the CDR3 is TGTGCCAGCAGAAAAACAACAGCCACTAGCACAGATACGCAGTATTTT.